The T cell receptor beta chain described here comes from a study of cytomegalovirus exposure and HLA in healthy donors. At the level of the study: Membership in the Caucasian-associated ancestry cluster was found for about four fifths of nearly 400 genotyped donors. Study-level results: Most TCR sequences showed up rarely, but some public TCRs showed up in many donors. Previously analyzed data showed that most TCR beta V segments were productive at a frequency of about 87% or about 30%.

Donors were ostensibly healthy at sampling, although undocumented immune exposures were probable. About this clone: The antigen is not known.

Vbeta (60) and Jbeta (13) primers were used in the PCR. Produced via immunoSEQ multiplex PCR; TCRdb's table is partial and in-frame only. In the table there are approximately 120,000 clones, about 74% of which are singletons. V was shortened by 1 base and J by 3 bases, with 6 bases between the two germline ends. CDR3 length equals 13 residues. Germline V lookup: CDR1 SGHTA, CDR2 FQGTGA. Sequencing was carried out using PBMCs. The clonotype originates from a woman between 50 and 59 years old in good health and CMV-seropositive. This chain joins TRBV7-3 and TRBJ1-1, with a weak D call TRBD1 (6 bases). The CDR3 spells CASSLNRDTEAFF. CDR3 bases: TGTGCCAGCAGCTTAAACAGGGACACTGAAGCTTTCTTT.